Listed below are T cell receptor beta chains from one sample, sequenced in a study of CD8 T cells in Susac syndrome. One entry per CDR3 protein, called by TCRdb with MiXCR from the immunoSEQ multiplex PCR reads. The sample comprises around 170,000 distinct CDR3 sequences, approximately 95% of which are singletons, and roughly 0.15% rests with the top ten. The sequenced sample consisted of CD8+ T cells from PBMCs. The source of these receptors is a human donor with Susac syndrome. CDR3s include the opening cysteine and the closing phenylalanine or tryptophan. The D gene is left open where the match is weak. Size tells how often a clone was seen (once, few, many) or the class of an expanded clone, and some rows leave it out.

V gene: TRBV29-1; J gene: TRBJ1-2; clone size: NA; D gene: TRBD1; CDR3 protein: CSAKTGVTGYGYTF; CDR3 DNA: TGCAGCGCTAAGACAGGGGTAACCGGCTATGGCTACACCTTC
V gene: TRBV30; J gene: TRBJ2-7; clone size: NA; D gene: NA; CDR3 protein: CARSARGGEQYF; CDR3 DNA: TGTGCCCGGAGTGCCAGGGGAGGCGAGCAGTACTTC
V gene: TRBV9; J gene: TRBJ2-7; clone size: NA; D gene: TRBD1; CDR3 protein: CASSGGQGSYEQYF; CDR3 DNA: TGTGCCAGCAGCGGGGGACAGGGTTCCTACGAGCAGTACTTC
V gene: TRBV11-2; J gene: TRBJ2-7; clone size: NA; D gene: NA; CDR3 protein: CASRLVASYEQYF; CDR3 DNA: TGTGCCAGCAGGTTGGTGGCCTCCTACGAGCAGTACTTC
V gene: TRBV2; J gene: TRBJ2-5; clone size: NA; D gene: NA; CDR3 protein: CASSEEGALETQYF; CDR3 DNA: TGTGCCAGCAGTGAGGAGGGGGCCCTTGAGACCCAGTACTTC
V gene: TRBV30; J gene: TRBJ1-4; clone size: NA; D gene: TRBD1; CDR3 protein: CARGPRDRGEKLFF; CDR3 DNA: TGTGCCCGGGGACCTCGGGACAGGGGTGAAAAACTGTTTTTT
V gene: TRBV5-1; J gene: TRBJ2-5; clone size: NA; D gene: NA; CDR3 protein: CASSLSGPQVETQYF; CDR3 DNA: TGCGCCAGCAGCTTGTCAGGGCCCCAGGTTGAGACCCAGTACTTC
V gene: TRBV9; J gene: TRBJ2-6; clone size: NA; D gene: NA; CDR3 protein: CASSVVQAYSGANVLTF; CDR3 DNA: TGTGCCAGCAGCGTAGTTCAGGCCTACTCTGGGGCCAACGTCCTGACTTTC
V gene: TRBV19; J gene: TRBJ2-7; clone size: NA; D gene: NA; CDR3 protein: CASSNRHDYEQYF; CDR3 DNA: TGTGCCAGTAGTAACCGCCACGACTACGAGCAGTACTTC
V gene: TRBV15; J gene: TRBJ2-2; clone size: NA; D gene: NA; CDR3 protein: CATGQSNTGELFF; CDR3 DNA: TGTGCCACCGGGCAGTCGAACACCGGGGAGCTGTTTTTT
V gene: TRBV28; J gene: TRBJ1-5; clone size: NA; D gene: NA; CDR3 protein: CASSFGAGNQPQHF; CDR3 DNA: TGTGCCAGCAGTTTCGGGGCAGGCAATCAGCCCCAGCATTTT
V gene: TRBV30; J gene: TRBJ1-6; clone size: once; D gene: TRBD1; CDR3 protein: CAWRGGAYNSPLHF; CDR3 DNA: TGTGCCTGGAGAGGGGGCGCATATAATTCACCCCTCCACTTT
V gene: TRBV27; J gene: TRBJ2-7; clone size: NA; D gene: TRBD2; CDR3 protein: CASRTGTSGRPEQYF; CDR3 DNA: TGTGCCAGCCGCACCGGGACTAGCGGGAGACCCGAGCAGTACTTC
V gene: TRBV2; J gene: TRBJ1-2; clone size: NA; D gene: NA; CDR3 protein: CASSDSRDTNYGYTF; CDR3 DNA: TGTGCCAGCAGTGATTCCCGAGATACTAACTATGGCTACACCTTC
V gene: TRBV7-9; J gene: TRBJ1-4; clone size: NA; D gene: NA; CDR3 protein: CASSAETAGNEKLFF; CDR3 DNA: TGTGCCAGCAGCGCGGAGACGGCCGGTAATGAAAAACTGTTTTTT
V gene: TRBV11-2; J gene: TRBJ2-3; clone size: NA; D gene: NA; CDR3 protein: CASSSPGMPTDTQYF; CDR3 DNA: TGTGCCAGCAGCTCCCCAGGAATGCCCACAGATACGCAGTATTTT
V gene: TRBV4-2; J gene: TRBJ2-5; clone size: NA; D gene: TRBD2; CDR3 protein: CASSQTLAGGKETQYF; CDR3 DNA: TGTGCCAGCAGCCAAACCTTAGCGGGGGGGAAGGAGACCCAGTACTTC
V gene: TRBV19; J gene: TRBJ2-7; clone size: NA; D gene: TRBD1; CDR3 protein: CASSITGTGPSFYEQYF; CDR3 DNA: TGTGCCAGTAGTATAACCGGGACAGGCCCATCCTTCTACGAGCAGTACTTC
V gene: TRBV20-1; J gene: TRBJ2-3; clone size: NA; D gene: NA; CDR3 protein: CSARVNGGLTDTQYF; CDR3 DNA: TGCAGTGCTAGAGTTAACGGGGGCCTCACAGATACGCAGTATTTT
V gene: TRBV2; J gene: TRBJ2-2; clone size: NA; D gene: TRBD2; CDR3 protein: CASSGLAGGTGELFF; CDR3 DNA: TGTGCCAGTTCGGGACTAGCGGGAGGCACCGGGGAGCTGTTTTTT
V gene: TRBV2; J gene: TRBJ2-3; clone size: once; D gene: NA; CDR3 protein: CASRWGADTQYF; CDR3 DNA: TGTGCCAGCAGGTGGGGGGCAGATACGCAGTATTTT
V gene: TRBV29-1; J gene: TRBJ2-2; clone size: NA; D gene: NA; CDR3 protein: CSVGSGTGELFF; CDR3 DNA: TGCAGCGTTGGGTCCGGCACCGGGGAGCTGTTTTTT
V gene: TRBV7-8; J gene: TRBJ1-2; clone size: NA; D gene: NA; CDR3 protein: CASSLVLSDGYTF; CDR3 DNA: TGTGCCAGCAGCTTAGTTTTGTCGGATGGCTACACCTTC
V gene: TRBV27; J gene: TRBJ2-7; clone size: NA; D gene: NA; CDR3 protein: CASSLRSIGVYEQYF; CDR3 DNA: TGTGCCAGCAGTTTACGTTCTATAGGGGTCTACGAGCAGTACTTC
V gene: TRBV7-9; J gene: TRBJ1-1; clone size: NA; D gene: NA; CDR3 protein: CASSFPINTEAFF; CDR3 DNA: TGTGCCAGCAGCTTCCCTATAAACACTGAAGCTTTCTTT
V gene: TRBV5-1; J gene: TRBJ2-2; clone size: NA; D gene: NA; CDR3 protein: CASSVVEPTGELFF; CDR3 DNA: TGCGCCAGCAGCGTGGTAGAGCCCACCGGGGAGCTGTTTTTT
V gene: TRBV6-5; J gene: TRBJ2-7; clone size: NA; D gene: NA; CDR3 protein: CASSYNEFSYEQYF; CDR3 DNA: TGTGCCAGCAGTTACAATGAATTTTCCTACGAGCAGTACTTC